This TCR beta chain comes out of a study of PD-L1 blockade in urothelial cancer. Study overall: Atezolizumab was started by patients around 2014 at 1,200 mg intravenously every 3 weeks. Blood drawn 3 weeks (second dose) and 6 weeks after treatment start was analyzed.

The time point here: peripheral blood 6 weeks after treatment start. V trimming: 9 bases; J trimming: 4 bases; junction bases outside the gene matches: 6. The CDR3 contains 14 residues. The germline V gene encodes CDR1 LNHDA and CDR2 SQIVND (reference sequence). Synthetic TCR analog templates were added to each PCR reaction. TCRdb's copy holds only in-frame clones and misses some; the assay was immunoSEQ multiplex PCR. The table has roughly 50,000 clones, approximately 80% seen once; the top ten hold 8.8%. This clonotype was sampled from a man between 65 and 85 years old with urothelial cancer. The sample consisted of PBMCs, taken around atezolizumab (anti-PD-L1) treatment. The genes are TRBV19 and TRBJ2-2, with 9 bases aligning to TRBD1. The CDR3 DNA reads as TGTGCCAGCGCCGGGACAGGGCGCACCGGGGAGCTGTTTTTT. Its translation: CASAGTGRTGELFF.